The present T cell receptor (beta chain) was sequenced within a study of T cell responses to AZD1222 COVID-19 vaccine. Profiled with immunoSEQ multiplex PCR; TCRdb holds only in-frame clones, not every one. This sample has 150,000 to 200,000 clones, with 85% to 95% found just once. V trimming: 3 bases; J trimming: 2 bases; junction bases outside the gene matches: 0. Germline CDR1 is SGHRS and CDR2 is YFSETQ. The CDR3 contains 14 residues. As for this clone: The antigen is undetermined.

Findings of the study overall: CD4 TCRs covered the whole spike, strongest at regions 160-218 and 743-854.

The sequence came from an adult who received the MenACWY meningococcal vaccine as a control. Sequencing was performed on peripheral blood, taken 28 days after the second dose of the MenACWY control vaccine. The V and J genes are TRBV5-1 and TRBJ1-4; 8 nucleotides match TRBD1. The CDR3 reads CASSSGGTNEKLFF. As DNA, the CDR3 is TGCGCCAGCAGCTCAGGGGGCACTAATGAAAAACTGTTTTTT.